There are many counts of the clone carrying this T cell receptor (beta chain). The antigen is not known. Assembly of TCR beta libraries relied on iRepertoire HTBI primers together with Arm-PCR of CDR3 regions. TCRdb re-called the multiplex PCR reads through MiXCR, storing one row per CDR3 protein. The sample carries about 330,000 distinct CDR3 sequences, 15% to 20% recorded once. This entry belongs to a study of regulatory T cells in long-lasting Graves disease. Time point described: newly diagnosed GD, antithyroid drugs for less than 3 months. Researchers made the TCR library from RNA that was extracted from PBMCs. The patient group derived from an endocrinology department in Xi'an, China. Staff drew approximately 9.9 milliliters of peripheral blood into EDTA tubes. Findings of the study overall: In persistent patients, shared public clonotypes (2,741) outnumbered those in new patients (roughly 870).

These data also featured in a second study, about T cells in Graves' hyperthyroidism and ophthalmopathy. From that report: Calling Graves' hyperthyroidism stable meant ophthalmopathy did not progress within 18 months.

This sample comprised peripheral blood mononuclear cells (PBMCs), obtained at new diagnosis, from a patient treated with antithyroid drugs. The sequence came from a woman aged 18 to 35 with Graves disease.

CDR3 residues: CASSYSTSGSGEQYF. The CDR3 DNA sequence: TGTGCCAGCAGTTACTCGACTAGCGGGAGTGGGGAGCAGTACTTC. The chain couples TRBV6-5 to TRBJ2-7, with TRBD2 matching over 12 bases. Germline trimming cut 0 bases from V and 7 bases from J; bases unmatched to any gene: 4. The germline CDR1 and CDR2 sequences are MNHEY and SVGAGI. CDR3 length: 15 residues.